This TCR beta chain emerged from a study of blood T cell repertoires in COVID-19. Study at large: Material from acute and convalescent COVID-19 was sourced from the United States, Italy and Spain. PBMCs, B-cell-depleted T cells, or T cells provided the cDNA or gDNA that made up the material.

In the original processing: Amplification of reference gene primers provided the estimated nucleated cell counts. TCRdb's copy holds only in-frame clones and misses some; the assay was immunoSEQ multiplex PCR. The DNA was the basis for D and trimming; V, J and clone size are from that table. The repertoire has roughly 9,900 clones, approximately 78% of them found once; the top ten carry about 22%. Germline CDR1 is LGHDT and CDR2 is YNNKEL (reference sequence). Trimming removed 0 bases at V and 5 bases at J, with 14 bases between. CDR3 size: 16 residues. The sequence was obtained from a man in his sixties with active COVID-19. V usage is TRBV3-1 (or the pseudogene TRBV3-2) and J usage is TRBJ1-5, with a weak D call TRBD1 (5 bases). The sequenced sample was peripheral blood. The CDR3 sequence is CASSQDRRVGDQPQHF. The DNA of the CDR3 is TGTGCCAGCAGCCAAGATCGCAGGGTAGGCGATCAGCCCCAGCATTTT.